This T cell receptor (beta chain) is from a study of T cell responses to AZD1222 COVID-19 vaccine. Overall study results and limits: Among vaccine-associated CD4 TCRs, coverage spanned spike, with dominance at 160-218 and 743-854. Spike-specific TCR repertoires showed rising breadth and depth after two AZD1222 doses.

Profiling relied on immunoSEQ multiplex PCR, and the TCRdb table lists in-frame clones only, not all of them. Seen here are more than 95,000 clones, around 92% observed once, and the top ten hold 1.5% to 1.9%. Trimming shortened V by 5 bases and J by 1 base, and 15 bases separated the two germline ends. CDR3 size: 15 residues. Per germline, CDR1 SGHNT and CDR2 YYREEE (reference sequence). To note about this clone: No antigen is known for it.

The chain uses TRBV5-4 and TRBJ1-2, with a tentative D call TRBD1 (6 bases). Source: peripheral blood, taken on day 0 of AZD1222 vaccination. The clonotype comes from an adult in good health. CDR3 bases: TGTGCCAGCAGTACCGGCGCAGGGGTTAACTATGGCTACACCTTC. Protein product: CASSTGAGVNYGYTF.